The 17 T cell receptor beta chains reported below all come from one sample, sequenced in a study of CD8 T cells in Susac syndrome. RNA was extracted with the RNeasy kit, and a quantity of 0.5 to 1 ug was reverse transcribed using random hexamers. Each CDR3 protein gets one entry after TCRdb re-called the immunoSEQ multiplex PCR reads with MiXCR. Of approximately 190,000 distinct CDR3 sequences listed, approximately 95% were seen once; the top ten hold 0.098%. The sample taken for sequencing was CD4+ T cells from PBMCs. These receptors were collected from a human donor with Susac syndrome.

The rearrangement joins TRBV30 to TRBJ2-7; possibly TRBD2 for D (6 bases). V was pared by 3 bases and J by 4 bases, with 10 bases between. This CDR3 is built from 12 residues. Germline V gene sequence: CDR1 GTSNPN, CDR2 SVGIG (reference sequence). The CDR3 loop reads CAWRLGLYEQYF. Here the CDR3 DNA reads TGTGCCTGGAGGCTGGGACTTTACGAGCAGTACTTC.

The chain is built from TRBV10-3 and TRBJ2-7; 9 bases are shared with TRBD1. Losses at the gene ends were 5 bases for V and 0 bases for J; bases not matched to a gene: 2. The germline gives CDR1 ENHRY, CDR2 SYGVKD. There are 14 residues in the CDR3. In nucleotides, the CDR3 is TGTGCCATCAGTAGGGACAGGGCCTCCTACGAGCAGTACTTC. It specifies CAISRDRASYEQYF.

The CDR3 here is CASSMSFDQPQHF. The DNA of the CDR3 is TGTGCCAGTAGTATGTCATTCGATCAGCCCCAGCATTTT. The chain combines TRBV19 with TRBJ1-5; D gene uncertain. Germline CDR1 is LNHDA and CDR2 is SQIVND (reference sequence). Trimming stripped 3 bases from V and 5 bases from J, with 8 bases between. The CDR3 covers 13 residues.

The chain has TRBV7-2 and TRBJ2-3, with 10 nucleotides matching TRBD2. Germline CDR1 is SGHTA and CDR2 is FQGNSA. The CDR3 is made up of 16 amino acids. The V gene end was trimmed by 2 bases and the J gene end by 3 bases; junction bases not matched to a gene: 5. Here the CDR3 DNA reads TGTGCCAGCAGCTTACGAGCGGGGGGGCCGACAGATACGCAGTATTTT. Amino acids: CASSLRAGGPTDTQYF. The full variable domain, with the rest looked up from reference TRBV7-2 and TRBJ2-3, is GAGVSQSPSNKVTEKGKDVELRCDPISGHTALYWYRQSLGQGLEFLIYFQGNSAPDKSGLPSDRFSAERTGGSVSTLTIQRTQQEDSAVYLCASSLRAGGPTDTQYFGPGTRLTVL.

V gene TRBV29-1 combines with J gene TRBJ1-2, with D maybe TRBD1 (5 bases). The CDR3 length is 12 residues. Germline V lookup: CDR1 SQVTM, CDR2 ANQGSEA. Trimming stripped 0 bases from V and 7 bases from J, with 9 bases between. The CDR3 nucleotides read TGCAGCGTTGAAGATCTTGGGGGTGGCTACACCTTC. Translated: CSVEDLGGGYTF.

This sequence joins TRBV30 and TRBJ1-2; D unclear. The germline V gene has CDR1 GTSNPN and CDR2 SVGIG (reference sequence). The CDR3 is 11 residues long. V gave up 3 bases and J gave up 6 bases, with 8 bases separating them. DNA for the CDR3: TGTGCCTGGAGGACATTGGATGGCTACACCTTC. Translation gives CAWRTLDGYTF.

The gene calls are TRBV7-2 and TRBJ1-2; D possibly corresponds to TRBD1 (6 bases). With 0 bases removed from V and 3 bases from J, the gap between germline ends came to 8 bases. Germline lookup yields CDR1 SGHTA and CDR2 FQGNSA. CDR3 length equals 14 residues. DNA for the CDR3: TGTGCCAGCAGCTTAGCGGGGGCGGACTATGGCTACACCTTC. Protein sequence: CASSLAGADYGYTF.

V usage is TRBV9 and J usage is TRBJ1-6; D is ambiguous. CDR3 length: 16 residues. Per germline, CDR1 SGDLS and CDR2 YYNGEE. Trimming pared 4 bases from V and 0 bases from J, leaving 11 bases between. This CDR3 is CASSQIPRSYNSPLHF. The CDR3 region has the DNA TGTGCCAGCAGCCAAATCCCCCGCTCCTATAATTCACCCCTCCACTTT.

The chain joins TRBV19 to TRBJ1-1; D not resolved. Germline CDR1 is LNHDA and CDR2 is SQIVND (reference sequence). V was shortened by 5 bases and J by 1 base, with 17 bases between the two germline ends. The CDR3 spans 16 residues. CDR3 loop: CASSVLGSFRNTEAFF. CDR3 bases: TGTGCCAGTAGTGTCCTTGGGTCTTTTAGGAACACTGAAGCTTTCTTT.

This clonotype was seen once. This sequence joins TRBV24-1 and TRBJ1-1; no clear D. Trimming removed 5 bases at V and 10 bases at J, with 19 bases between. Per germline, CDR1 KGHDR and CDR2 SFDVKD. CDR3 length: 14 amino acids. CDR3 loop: CATSGPGGLVGAFF. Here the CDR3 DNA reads TGTGCCACCAGTGGACCAGGCGGTCTAGTTGGAGCTTTCTTT.

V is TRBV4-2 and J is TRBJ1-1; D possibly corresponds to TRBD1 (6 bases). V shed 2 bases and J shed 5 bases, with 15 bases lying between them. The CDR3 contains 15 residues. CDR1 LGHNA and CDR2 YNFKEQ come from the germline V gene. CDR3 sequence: CASSQPGGQETEAFF. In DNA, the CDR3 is TGTGCCAGCAGCCAACCGGGGGGGCAGGAGACTGAAGCTTTCTTT.

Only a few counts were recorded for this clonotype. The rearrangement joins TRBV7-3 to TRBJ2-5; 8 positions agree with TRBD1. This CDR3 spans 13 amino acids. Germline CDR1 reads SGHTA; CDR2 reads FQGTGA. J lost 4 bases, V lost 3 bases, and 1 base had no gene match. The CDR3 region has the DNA TGTGCCAGCAGCTTCACAGGGGGAGAGACCCAGTACTTC. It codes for CASSFTGGETQYF.

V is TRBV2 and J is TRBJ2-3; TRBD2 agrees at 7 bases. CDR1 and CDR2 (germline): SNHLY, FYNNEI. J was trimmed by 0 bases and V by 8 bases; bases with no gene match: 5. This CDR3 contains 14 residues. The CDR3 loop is CASESSGSTDTQYF. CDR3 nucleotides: TGTGCCAGCGAGTCTAGCGGAAGCACAGATACGCAGTATTTT.

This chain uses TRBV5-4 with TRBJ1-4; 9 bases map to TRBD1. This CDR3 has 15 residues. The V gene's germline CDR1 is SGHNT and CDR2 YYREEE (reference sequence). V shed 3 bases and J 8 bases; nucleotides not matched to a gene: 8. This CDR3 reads CASSYGTGRYEKLFF. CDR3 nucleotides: TGTGCCAGCAGCTACGGGACAGGGAGATACGAAAAACTGTTTTTT.

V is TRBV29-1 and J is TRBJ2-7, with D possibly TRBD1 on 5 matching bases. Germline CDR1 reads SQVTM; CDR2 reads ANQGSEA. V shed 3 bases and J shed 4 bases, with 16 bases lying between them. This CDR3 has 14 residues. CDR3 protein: CSVETLRGTYEQYF. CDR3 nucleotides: TGCAGCGTTGAGACGTTAAGGGGAACTTACGAGCAGTACTTC.

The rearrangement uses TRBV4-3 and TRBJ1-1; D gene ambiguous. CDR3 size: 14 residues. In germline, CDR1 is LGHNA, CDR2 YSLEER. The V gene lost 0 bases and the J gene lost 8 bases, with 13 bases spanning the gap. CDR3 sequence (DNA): TGCGCCAGCAGCCAAGATATCCGCGGCGGAGAAGCTTTCTTT. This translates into CASSQDIRGGEAFF.

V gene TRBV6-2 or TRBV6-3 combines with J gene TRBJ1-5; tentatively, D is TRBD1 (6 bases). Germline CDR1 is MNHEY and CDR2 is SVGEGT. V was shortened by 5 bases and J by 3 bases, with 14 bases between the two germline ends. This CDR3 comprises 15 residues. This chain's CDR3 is CASSPAGGPNQPQHF. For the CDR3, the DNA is TGTGCCAGCAGTCCCGCCGGGGGCCCCAATCAGCCCCAGCATTTT.